This T cell receptor (beta chain) is drawn from a study of type 1 regulatory T cells (dated by TCRdb to the early 2020s). For the wider study: The study characterized an in vitro protocol that generated a Tr1-enriched, alloantigen-specific CD4 T cell product named T-allo10. Patients with hematological malignancies who were receiving allogeneic hematopoietic stem cell transplantation were the group in which T-allo10 was being clinically evaluated. Summary of the overall study and its limitations: A more restricted TCR repertoire was observed in Tr1 cells than in non-Tr1 cells, and this restriction was interpreted in the study as alloantigen-induced clonal expansion.

Of note for this clonotype: What this receptor recognizes is not known. One base away there is no much larger clone; base qualities are not given.

Sequencing used an Illumina MiSeq. In-frame beta chains were kept once TCRdb had trimmed the public reads at Q25 with fastp and called clones with MiXCR. CDR3 protein sequences are deduplicated, and each keeps its most common genes and DNA. For this sample the table gives fewer than 80,000 distinct CDR3 sequences, of which less than 25% were detected only once. Clones ranked in the top ten supply around 8% of the sample. Sequences were obtained from cultured type 1 regulatory T (Tr1) cells, either the whole culture or a sorted fraction (not recorded which). This sample's cell subset or site label indicates: type 1 regulatory T cells sorted from the T-allo10 product. This TCR was recovered from a human donor in good health.

This receptor has the CDR3 CSLATGRFSNQPQHF. The bases are TGCAGCCTGGCGACAGGGCGCTTTAGCAATCAGCCCCAGCATTTT. Rearrangement joined TRBV20-1 to TRBJ1-5; TRBD1 agrees with 7 junctional bases. The CDR3 measures 15 amino acids from cysteine to phenylalanine. The retained sequence is limited to the CDR3, 45 bases, with the frame set at the first base. In the germline V gene (reference sequence), CDR1 corresponds to DFQATT and CDR2 to SNEGSKA.